This TCR beta chain was recovered during a study of a mutant IDH1 vaccine in newly diagnosed glioma. Study in general: Among treated patients, around 62% were male and around 40% female, and mean age was approximately 43 years. Whole-study results and caveats: 93.3% of patients showed vaccine-induced immune responses across multiple MHC alleles.

Clones were sequenced by immunoSEQ multiplex PCR, and TCRdb holds only the in-frame ones, with some missing. This repertoire shows roughly 84,000 clones, around 80% found once; its top ten account for less than 6.5%. The trim removed 6 bases at V and 2 bases at J, leaving 10 bases unmatched. The CDR3 runs to 15 residues. Germline CDR1 is MNHEY and CDR2 is SMNVEV (reference sequence). The sample's time point: baseline, week 1 (first vaccination visit). The treatment: pre-vaccination baseline after standard-of-care therapy. A word on this clone: Its antigen is not known.

V usage is TRBV27 and J usage is TRBJ2-7; 7 bases match TRBD1. The clonotype originates from a middle-aged man with glioma. Some clones in this sample may be carry-over from other donors' samples. The sequenced sample was PBMCs, obtained from a glioma patient treated with radiotherapy, temozolomide or both. The CDR3 loop reads CASSRPGTAAYEQYF. CDR3 in DNA: TGTGCCAGCAGCCGCCCAGGGACAGCTGCCTACGAGCAGTACTTC.